A selection of T cell receptor beta chains follows, all from one sample in a study of T cells after yellow fever vaccination. In TCRdb, the 5' RACE reads were re-called with MiXCR into one record per CDR3 protein. The data contain approximately 300,000 distinct CDR3 sequences, about 9.5% of them seen just once; the ten biggest clones take up approximately 19%. The starting material was PBMCs, obtained on the day of the first yellow fever vaccination. The receptors here all came from a man between 18 and 29 years old who received the YFV17D yellow fever vaccine. CDR3s include the opening cysteine and the closing phenylalanine or tryptophan. Each record gives: clone size, J gene, D gene, V gene, CDR3 DNA, CDR3 protein. A D gene is named only where the DNA matches it firmly. Only some rows state a clone size, as once, few, many or a class for expanded clones.

>few|TRBJ1-6|-|TRBV20-1
TGCAGTGCTAGAGTGGCAACCTATAATTCACCCCTCCACTTT
CSARVATYNSPLHF
>few|TRBJ1-1|-|TRBV12-3/TRBV12-4
TGTGCCAGCAGTTCAACCGGGGTTAATCGGGACACTGAAGCTTTCTTT
CASSSTGVNRDTEAFF
>-|TRBJ1-2|TRBD1|TRBV7-9
TGTGCCAGCAGCTTCCCACTACAGGGGTGGGGCTATGGCTACACCTTC
CASSFPLQGWGYGYTF
>-|TRBJ1-5|-|TRBV19
TGTGCCAGTAGTATACGAGGGGGAGGCAATCAGCCCCAGCATTTT
CASSIRGGGNQPQHF
>-|TRBJ2-2|TRBD1|TRBV7-6
TGTGCCAGCAGCTTAGGTGGCAGGGGGAAAGCCGGGGAGCTGTTTTTT
CASSLGGRGKAGELFF
>few|TRBJ2-1|TRBD2|TRBV29-1
TGCAGCGCCCGGGAGGGGGTCTCATGGGAGCAGTTCTTC
CSAREGVSWEQFF
>many|TRBJ1-6|TRBD1|TRBV20-1
TGCAGTGCTCCGACAGGGGGCATAAATTCACCCCTCCACTTT
CSAPTGGINSPLHF
>few|TRBJ1-6|-|TRBV4-2
TGTGCCAGCAGCCAAGACAAGGGCTTAAATTCACCCCTCCACTTT
CASSQDKGLNSPLHF
>few|TRBJ1-3|-|TRBV21-1
TGTGCCAGCAGCAGGAGCTCTGGAAACACCATATATTTT
CASSRSSGNTIYF
>-|TRBJ1-6|-|TRBV5-1
TGCGCCAGCAGCTTGGATCTCGGAGGAAATTCACCCCTCCACTTT
CASSLDLGGNSPLHF
>-|TRBJ1-6|-|TRBV5-1
TGCGCCAGCAGCTCAGGGCCGACTAGGGATTCACCCCTCCACTTT
CASSSGPTRDSPLHF
>few|TRBJ1-6|TRBD1|TRBV28
TGTGCCAGCAGTTTAGTACAGGGGTACTCCTATAATTCACCCCTCCACTTT
CASSLVQGYSYNSPLHF
>many|TRBJ1-1|-|TRBV6-6
TGTGCCAGCCTCCAAGGGGCGACGAGGAACACTGAAGCTTTCTTT
CASLQGATRNTEAFF
>-|TRBJ2-5|TRBD1|TRBV9
TGTGCCAGCGGGGCCCATAATTCGGGACAGGGGGCAGAGACCCAGTACTTC
CASGAHNSGQGAETQYF
>many|TRBJ2-1|TRBD1|TRBV4-2
TGTGCCAGCAGCTTACAGGGGCGCGATGAGCAGTTCTTC
CASSLQGRDEQFF
>few|TRBJ2-6|-|TRBV7-2
TGTGCCAGCAGCTTAGGCAGGGGCAGGGATGGGGCCAACGTCCTGACTTTC
CASSLGRGRDGANVLTF
>few|TRBJ2-6|-|TRBV21-1
TGTGCCAGCCTGTACCCCTCTGGGGCCAACGTCCTGACTTTC
CASLYPSGANVLTF
>many|TRBJ2-5|-|TRBV6-1
TGTGCCAGCGCCGTTCGACCGACGGGTGGGGAGACCCAGTACTTC
CASAVRPTGGETQYF
>-|TRBJ2-2|-|TRBV27
TGTGCCAGCAAGAAGGTCGGCGGGGAGCTGTTTTTT
CASKKVGGELFF
>-|TRBJ2-5|TRBD1|TRBV28
TGTGCCAGCAGCCCACGCGGGACAGGGGGAGGGGAGACCCAGTACTTC
CASSPRGTGGGETQYF
>many|TRBJ2-5|-|TRBV5-1
TGCGCCAGCAACCCCGGGACAAAGGGTAGCGCGGGAGAGACCCAGTACTTC
CASNPGTKGSAGETQYF
>few|TRBJ2-1|-|TRBV29-1
TGCAGCGTTGAAAGTTTGTCTGGCTCCTACAATGAGCAGTTCTTC
CSVESLSGSYNEQFF
>many|TRBJ1-2|-|TRBV13
TGTGCCAGCAGCTTAGGTCAAGGTGATCAGGGCTATGGCTACACCTTC
CASSLGQGDQGYGYTF
>-|TRBJ2-3|TRBD2|TRBV4-3
TGCGCCAGCAGCCAAGGAAAGCTAGCGGGGGGGCGGAATACGCAGTATTTT
CASSQGKLAGGRNTQYF
>few|TRBJ2-4|TRBD2|TRBV20-1
TGCAGTGCTAGAGGGGGGAGGGACATTCAGTACTTC
CSARGGRDIQYF
>-|TRBJ2-7|TRBD1|TRBV5-1
TGCGCCAGCAGCTTGGTCACAGGGGAGTTCTACGAGCAGTACTTC
CASSLVTGEFYEQYF
>few|TRBJ2-6|-|TRBV4-3
TGCGCCAGCAGCCAAGTTCAACGGGTATCTGGGGCCAACGTCCTGACTTTC
CASSQVQRVSGANVLTF
>few|TRBJ2-7|-|TRBV4-1
TGCGCCAGCAGCTCATCGGGGGGCCCTGGGTACGAGCAGTACTTC
CASSSSGGPGYEQYF
>-|TRBJ1-2|-|TRBV20-1
TGCAGTGTACATCCGGGGGGTGGCTACACCTTC
CSVHPGGGYTF
>-|TRBJ2-3|-|TRBV10-3
TGTGCCATCAGTGATGCAGGGACCAAAACAGATACGCAGTATTTT
CAISDAGTKTDTQYF
>few|TRBJ1-1|-|TRBV6-5
TGTGCCAGCAGTTACGTGGGCGCGAACACTGAAGCTTTCTTT
CASSYVGANTEAFF
>once|TRBJ1-4|-|TRBV7-8
TGTGCCAGCACCGACCTTTTAACTAATGAAAAACTGTTTTTT
CASTDLLTNEKLFF
>many|TRBJ1-5|TRBD1|TRBV23-1
TGCGCCAGCAGTCAGGGACAGGGTAGCAATCAGCCCCAGCATTTT
CASSQGQGSNQPQHF
>few|TRBJ2-3|TRBD2|TRBV11-2
TGTGCCAGCAGCTTGACCCGAACCGGGGGACTAGTCGGAGATACGCAGTATTTT
CASSLTRTGGLVGDTQYF
>-|TRBJ2-5|-|TRBV4-3
TGCGCCAGCAGCCAAGACAACCAGGGAGAGACCCAGTACTTC
CASSQDNQGETQYF
>-|TRBJ2-2|TRBD1|TRBV5-6
TGTGCCAGCACCCCTGACAGGGGGCGGACCGGGGAGCTGTTTTTT
CASTPDRGRTGELFF
>-|TRBJ2-5|TRBD1|TRBV5-4
TGTGCCAGCAGCTTGGCGGGACAGGTTGGGGCCCAGTACTTC
CASSLAGQVGAQYF
>-|TRBJ1-1|-|TRBV28
TGTGCCAGCAGACAGGGTAGAAACACTGAAGCTTTCTTT
CASRQGRNTEAFF
>-|TRBJ1-1|-|TRBV6-2/TRBV6-3
TGTGCCAGCACAGACATACAGGGATTCACTGAAGCTTTCTTT
CASTDIQGFTEAFF
>-|TRBJ2-3|-|TRBV2
TGTGCCAGCCAGATCAGGGCAGGGGTGGATACGCAGTATTTT
CASQIRAGVDTQYF